These 2 T cell receptor beta chains came from one sample sequenced in a study of blood T cell repertoires in COVID-19 (dated by TCRdb to 2018 to 2020). The receptor library was made with the immunoSEQ multiplex PCR assay. In TCRdb, the immuneACCESS table is reduced to in-frame sequences with V and J assigned. These tables do not hold every clone; where another copy was compared, an unresolved V gene accounts for under half, and the others remain unexplained. For this sample there are 180,000 or so clones; around 88% appear just once. The top ten constitute 7.5% to 10% of the sample. Sequencing used PBMCs or T cells enriched from blood (not recorded which). The receptors originated from a woman younger than 45 who had recovered from COVID-19.

The chain recombines TRBV20-1 with TRBJ2-7; 7 nucleotides match TRBD1. This CDR3 comprises 11 residues. Trimming at V came to 5 bases and at J to 7 bases, leaving 5 bases not matched to a gene. CDR1 and CDR2 from the germline V gene are DFQATT and SNEGSKA (reference sequence). The CDR3 DNA sequence: TGCAGTGCTGAGGGGGCACGAGAGCAGTACTTC. This encodes CSAEGAREQYF.

The chain joins TRBV24-1 to TRBJ1-1, with 8 bases aligning to TRBD1. V shed 6 bases, J shed 0 bases, and the junction held 2 bases outside the gene matches. CDR3 length: 14 amino acids. Germline V gene data show CDR1 as KGHDR and CDR2 as SFDVKD. The CDR3 sequence is CATSPGGLNTEAFF. The CDR3 bases are TGTGCCACCAGTCCAGGGGGCCTGAACACTGAAGCTTTCTTT.